This TCR beta chain was identified in a study of cytomegalovirus exposure and HLA in healthy donors. Both 60 Vbeta primers and 13 Jbeta primers went into the PCR. Some clones are missing from TCRdb's copy, which holds only in-frame ones; the method was immunoSEQ multiplex PCR. Among 180,000 or so clones, roughly 85% were seen once, and the ten largest hold 11% to 15%. This clone was detected a few times. Between the trimmed V and J ends, which lost 5 bases and 0 bases, there was a span of 9 bases. The CDR3 spans 14 residues. Germline V gene lookup returns CDR1 SGDLS and CDR2 YYNGEE. V and J are TRBV9 and TRBJ1-3; TRBD1 might be the D (5 bases). The TCR comes from a man in his fifties in good health and CMV-seropositive. The sequenced material came from PBMCs. In DNA, the CDR3 is TGTGCCAGCAGTAGGGACTTCTCTGGAAACACCATATATTTT. This encodes CASSRDFSGNTIYF. Based on the CDR3 plus reference TRBV9 and TRBJ1-3, the full variable domain is DSGVTQTPKHLITATGQRVTLRCSPRSGDLSVYWYQQSLDQGLQFLIQYYNGEERAKGNILERFSAQQFPDLHSELNLSSLELGDSALYFCASSRDFSGNTIYFGEGSWLTVV.